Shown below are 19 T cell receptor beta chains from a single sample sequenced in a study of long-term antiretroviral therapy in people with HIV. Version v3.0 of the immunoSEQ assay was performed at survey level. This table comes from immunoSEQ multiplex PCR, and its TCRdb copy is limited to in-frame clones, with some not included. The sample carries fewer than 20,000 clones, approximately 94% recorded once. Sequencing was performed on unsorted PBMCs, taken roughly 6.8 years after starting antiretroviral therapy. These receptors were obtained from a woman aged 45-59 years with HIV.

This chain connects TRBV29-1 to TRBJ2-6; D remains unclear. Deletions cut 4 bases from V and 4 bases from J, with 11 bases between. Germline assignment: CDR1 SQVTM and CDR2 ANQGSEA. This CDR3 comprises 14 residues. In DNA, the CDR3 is TGCAGCGTTGGGAAGTCTACCGGGGCCAACGTCCTGACTTTC. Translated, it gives CSVGKSTGANVLTF.

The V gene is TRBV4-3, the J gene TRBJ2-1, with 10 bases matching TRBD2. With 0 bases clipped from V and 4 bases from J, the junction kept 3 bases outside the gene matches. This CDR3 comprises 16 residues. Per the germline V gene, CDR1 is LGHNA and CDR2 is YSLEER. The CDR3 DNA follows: TGCGCCAGCAGCCAAGAAGGGACTAGCGCTTACAATGAGCAGTTCTTC. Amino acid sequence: CASSQEGTSAYNEQFF.

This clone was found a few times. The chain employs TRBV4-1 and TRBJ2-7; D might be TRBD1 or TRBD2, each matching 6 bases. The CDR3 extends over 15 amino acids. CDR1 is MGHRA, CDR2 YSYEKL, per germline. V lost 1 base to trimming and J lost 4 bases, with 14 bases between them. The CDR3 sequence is CASSQAAEGGYEQYF. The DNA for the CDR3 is TGCGCCAGCAGCCAAGCGGCCGAGGGGGGTTACGAGCAGTACTTC.

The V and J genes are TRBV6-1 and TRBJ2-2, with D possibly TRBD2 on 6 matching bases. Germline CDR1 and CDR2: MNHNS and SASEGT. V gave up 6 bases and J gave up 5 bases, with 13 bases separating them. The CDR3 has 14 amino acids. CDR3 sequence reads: CASRDYIITGELFF. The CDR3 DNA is TGTGCCAGCAGGGACTACATTATTACCGGGGAGCTGTTTTTT.

The CDR3 DNA reads TGTGCCAGCAGCTTGGGGGCCCAGAACACCGGGGAGCTGTTTTTT. It is translated as CASSLGAQNTGELFF. J is TRBJ2-2 and V is TRBV13; D might be TRBD1 (6 bases). Trimming stripped 3 bases from V and 1 base from J, with 9 bases between. The length of the CDR3 is 15 residues. Germline V gene sequence: CDR1 PRHDT, CDR2 FYEKMQ (reference sequence).

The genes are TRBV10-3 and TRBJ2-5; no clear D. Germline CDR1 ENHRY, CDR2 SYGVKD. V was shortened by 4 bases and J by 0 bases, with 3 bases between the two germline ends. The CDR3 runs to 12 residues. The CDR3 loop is CAISVDQETQYF. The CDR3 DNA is TGTGCCATCAGTGTTGACCAAGAGACCCAGTACTTC.

CDR3 loop: CASSVGQGRDYEQYF. The DNA for the CDR3 is TGTGCCAGCAGCGTAGGACAGGGTAGAGACTACGAGCAGTACTTC. V is TRBV9 and J is TRBJ2-7; 7 bases are a match to TRBD1. This CDR3 region has 15 residues. V shed 0 bases, J shed 3 bases, and the junction held 6 bases outside the gene matches. The germline V gene has CDR1 SGDLS and CDR2 YYNGEE.

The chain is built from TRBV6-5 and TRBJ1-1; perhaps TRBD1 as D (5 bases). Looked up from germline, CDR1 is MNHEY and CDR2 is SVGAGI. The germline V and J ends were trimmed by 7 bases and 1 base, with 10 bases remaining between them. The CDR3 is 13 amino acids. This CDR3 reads CASMAQGNTEAFF. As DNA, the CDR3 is TGTGCCAGCATGGCCCAGGGGAACACTGAAGCTTTCTTT.

The CDR3 region is CATKGGTSGSRGGDEQYF. CDR3 nucleotides: TGTGCCACCAAAGGGGGGACTAGCGGGAGTAGGGGAGGAGACGAGCAGTACTTC. This rearrangement joins TRBV19 to TRBJ2-7, with 14 bases aligning to TRBD2. Germline-derived CDR1 and CDR2 are LNHDA and SQIVND (reference sequence). The length of the CDR3 is 18 residues. The junction had 19 bases not matched to a gene; V was cut back by 10 bases and J by 5 bases.

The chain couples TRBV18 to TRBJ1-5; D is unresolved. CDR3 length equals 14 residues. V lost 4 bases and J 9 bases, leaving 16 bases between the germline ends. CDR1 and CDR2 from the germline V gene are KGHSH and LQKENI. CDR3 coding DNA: TGTGCCAGCTCACAGACATACTCCTTGATGCCCCAGCATTTT. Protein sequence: CASSQTYSLMPQHF. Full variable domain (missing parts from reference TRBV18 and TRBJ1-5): NAGVMQNPRHLVRRRGQEARLRCSPMKGHSHVYWYRQLPEEGLKFMVYLQKENIIDESGMPKERFSAEFPKEGPSILRIQQVVRGDSAAYFCASSQTYSLMPQHFGDGTRLSIL.

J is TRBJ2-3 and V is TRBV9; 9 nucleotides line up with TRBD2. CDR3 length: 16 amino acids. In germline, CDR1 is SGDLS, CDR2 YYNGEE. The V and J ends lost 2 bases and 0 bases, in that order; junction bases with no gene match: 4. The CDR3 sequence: CASSVTSGPSTDTQYF. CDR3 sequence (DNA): TGTGCCAGCAGCGTGACTAGCGGCCCTAGCACAGATACGCAGTATTTT.

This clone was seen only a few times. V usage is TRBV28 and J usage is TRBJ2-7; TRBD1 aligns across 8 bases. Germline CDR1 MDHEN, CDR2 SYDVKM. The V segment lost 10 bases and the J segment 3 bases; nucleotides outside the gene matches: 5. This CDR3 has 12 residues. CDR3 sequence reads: CATDTGGYEQYF. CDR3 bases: TGTGCCACTGACACAGGGGGCTACGAGCAGTACTTC.

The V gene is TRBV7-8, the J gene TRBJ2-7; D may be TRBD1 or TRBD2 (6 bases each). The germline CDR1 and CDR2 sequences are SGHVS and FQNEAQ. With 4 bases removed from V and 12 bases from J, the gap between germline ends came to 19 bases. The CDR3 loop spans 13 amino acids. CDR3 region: CASSYGGTRPLYF. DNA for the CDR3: TGTGCCAGCAGCTACGGCGGGACAAGACCGTTGTACTTC.

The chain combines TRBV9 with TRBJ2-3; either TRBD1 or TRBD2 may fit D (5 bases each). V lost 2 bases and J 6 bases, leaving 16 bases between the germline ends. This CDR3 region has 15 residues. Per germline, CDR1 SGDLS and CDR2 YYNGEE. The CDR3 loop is CASSVGTVFTDTQYF. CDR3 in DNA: TGTGCCAGCAGCGTCGGGACCGTCTTTACCGATACGCAGTATTTT.

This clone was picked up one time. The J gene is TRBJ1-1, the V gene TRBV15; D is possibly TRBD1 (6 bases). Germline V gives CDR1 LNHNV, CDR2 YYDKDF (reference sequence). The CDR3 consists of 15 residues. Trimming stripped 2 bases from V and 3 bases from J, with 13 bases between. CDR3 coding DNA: TGTGCCACCAGCAGACCCACTACAGGGCACACTGAAGCTTTCTTT. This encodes CATSRPTTGHTEAFF.

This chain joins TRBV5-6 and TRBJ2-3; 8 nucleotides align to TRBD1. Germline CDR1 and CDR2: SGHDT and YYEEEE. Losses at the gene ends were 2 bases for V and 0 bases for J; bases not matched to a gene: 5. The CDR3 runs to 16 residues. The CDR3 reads CASSLWTGSSTDTQYF. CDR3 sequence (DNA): TGTGCCAGCAGCTTATGGACAGGGTCTAGCACAGATACGCAGTATTTT.

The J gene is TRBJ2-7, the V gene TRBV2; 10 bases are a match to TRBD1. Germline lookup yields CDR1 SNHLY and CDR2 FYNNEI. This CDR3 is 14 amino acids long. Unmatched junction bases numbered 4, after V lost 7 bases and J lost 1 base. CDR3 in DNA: TGTGCCAGCAAGATGGGACAGGGGTCCTACGAGCAGTACTTC. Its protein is CASKMGQGSYEQYF.

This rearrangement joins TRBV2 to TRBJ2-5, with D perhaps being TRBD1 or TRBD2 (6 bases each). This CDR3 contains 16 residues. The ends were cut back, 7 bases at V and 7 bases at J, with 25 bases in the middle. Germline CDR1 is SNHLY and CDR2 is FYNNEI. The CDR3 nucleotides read TGTGCCAGCATGGTAGCGAAGCGGAGGGGGTCGGGGACCCAGTACTTC. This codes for CASMVAKRRGSGTQYF.

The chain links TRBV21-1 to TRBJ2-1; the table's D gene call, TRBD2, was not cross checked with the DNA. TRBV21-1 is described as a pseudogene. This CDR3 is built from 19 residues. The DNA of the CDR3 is TGTGCCAGCAGCAAAGATAAGGGGGACGGGACTAGCGGTAGGAATGAGCAGTTCTTC. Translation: CASSKDKGDGTSGRNEQFF.